This is a list of T cell receptor beta chains from one sample in a study of preoperative IRX-2 immunotherapy in early breast cancer. Libraries were prepared by immunoSEQ multiplex PCR; TCRdb keeps only in-frame clonotypes and omits some of them. The sample includes around 34,000 clones, 90% to 95% of them seen just once. The biological material was taken from a patient treated with IRX-2 immunotherapy. Source of these receptors: a human donor with breast cancer. The CDR3 runs from the conserved cysteine through the conserved F or W. A D gene is named only where the DNA matches it firmly. Clone size is shown for a subset of rows, as once, few, many or a class of expanded clone.

CASSYSSSSGSHEQFF TGTGCCAGCAGTTACTCGAGTTCTAGCGGGAGCCATGAGCAGTTCTTC TRBJ2-1 TRBV6-5 TRBD2 .
CASSLFRDSGSLWYF TGTGCCAGCAGCTTATTTAGGGATAGCGGGTCCCTATGGTATTTT TRBJ2-3 TRBV7-9 TRBD2 .
CASITQPQHF TGCGCCAGTATTACCCAGCCCCAGCATTTT TRBJ1-5 TRBV5-1 . .
CASSRDRRSVEGNIQYF TGTGCTAGCAGCCGGGACAGGAGGTCGGTTGAAGGGAACATTCAGTACTTC TRBJ2-4 TRBV7-7 TRBD1 .
CASSLGGRESDEQFF TGTGCCAGCAGCTTAGGGGGGCGGGAGAGCGATGAGCAGTTCTTC TRBJ2-1 TRBV7-2 . .
CASSFTPLAGGSYNEQFF TGTGCCAGCTCATTTACCCCCCTAGCGGGAGGCTCCTACAATGAGCAGTTCTTC TRBJ2-1 TRBV18 TRBD2 .
CASSPDSYYGYTF TGCGCCAGCAGCCCTGACAGTTACTATGGCTACACCTTC TRBJ1-2 TRBV5-1 . once
CASTPGQGKNIQYF TGTGCCAGCACCCCGGGACAGGGTAAAAACATTCAGTACTTC TRBJ2-4 TRBV6-6 TRBD1 .
CASSSRDLSGNTIYF TGTGCCAGCAGCTCCCGGGACCTCTCTGGAAACACCATATATTTT TRBJ1-3 TRBV13 . .
CASSADRGHNYGYTF TGTGCCAGCAGTGCCGACAGGGGGCATAACTATGGCTACACCTTC TRBJ1-2 TRBV6-5 TRBD1 .
CAWRRTSNYGYTF TGTGCCTGGAGGAGGACCTCTAACTATGGCTACACCTTC TRBJ1-2 TRBV30 . few
CASSSRAATDTQYF TGTGCCAGCAGTTCCCGCGCGGCCACAGATACGCAGTATTTT TRBJ2-3 TRBV28 . .
CASSLGHTDTQYF TGTGCCAGCAGCTTAGGACACACAGATACGCAGTATTTT TRBJ2-3 TRBV6-5 . .
CASSLLRLPGTNTGELFF TGTGCCAGCAGCTTATTGAGGCTGCCAGGAACGAACACCGGGGAGCTGTTTTTT TRBJ2-2 TRBV7-2 . .
CATSYGTGGGTDTQYF TGTGCCACCTCTTACGGGACAGGGGGCGGGACAGATACGCAGTATTTT TRBJ2-3 TRBV2 TRBD1 .
CASSPGLGPYEQYF TGTGCCAGCAGCCCCGGACTAGGACCCTACGAGCAGTACTTC TRBJ2-7 TRBV7-2 TRBD2 .
CASSEMEGSNEKLFF TGTGCCAGCAGTGAAATGGAAGGTTCTAATGAAAAACTGTTTTTT TRBJ1-4 TRBV6-1 . few
CASSLGDTYGYTF TGTGCCAGCAGCTTAGGGGACACCTATGGCTACACCTTC TRBJ1-2 TRBV13 . .
CSANGGTGGYEQYF TGCAGTGCCAATGGGGGGACTGGGGGCTACGAGCAGTACTTC TRBJ2-7 TRBV29-1 . .
CASSLDAGTYEQYF TGTGCTAGCAGCTTAGATGCAGGGACCTACGAGCAGTACTTC TRBJ2-7 TRBV7-7 . few
CASSNGQDPRELFF TGTGCCAGCAGCAACGGACAGGACCCCCGGGAGCTGTTTTTT TRBJ2-2 TRBV21-1 . .
CASSFSGPKETQYF TGTGCCAGCAGCTTTTCGGGGCCCAAAGAGACCCAGTACTTC TRBJ2-5 TRBV7-6 . .